The 12 T cell receptor beta chains in this list originate from one sample, sequenced in a study of regulatory T cells in long-lasting Graves disease. The time point denotes: newly diagnosed GD, antithyroid drugs for less than 3 months. RNA isolated from PBMCs was used to make the TCR library. Building the TCR beta libraries relied on iRepertoire HTBI primers, and CDR3 regions underwent Arm-PCR. In TCRdb, the multiplex PCR reads were re-called with MiXCR into one record per CDR3 protein. The table includes 550,000 to 700,000 distinct CDR3 sequences, around 16% detected once. This sample also appeared in a second study, on T cells in Graves' hyperthyroidism and ophthalmopathy.

Source: peripheral blood mononuclear cells (PBMCs), taken at new diagnosis, from a patient treated with antithyroid drugs. All receptors come from a man between 18 and 29 years old with Graves disease.

V is TRBV30 and J is TRBJ1-3; tentative D call: TRBD1 (6 bases). The germline V gene has CDR1 GTSNPN and CDR2 SVGIG (reference sequence). The CDR3 is 14 residues long. Trimming removed 3 bases from V and 4 bases from J, with 13 bases in between. CDR3 DNA: TGTGCCTGGAGGGGGGGCGCGGCGGGAAACACCATATATTTT. Translation gives CAWRGGAAGNTIYF.

This clonotype was observed at least ten times. The chain carries TRBV5-5 and TRBJ1-1; D not certain. Germline V gene data show CDR1 as SGHKS and CDR2 as YYEKEE (reference sequence). V shed 0 bases and J shed 5 bases, with 11 bases lying between them. CDR3 size: 14 residues. The CDR3 is CASSLVPLRTEAFF. DNA for the CDR3: TGTGCCAGCAGCTTGGTACCTCTTCGAACTGAAGCTTTCTTT.

The sample holds many counts of this clonotype. The rearrangement uses TRBV28 and TRBJ1-2; a weak D match, TRBD1 (6 bases). This CDR3 has 14 amino acids. V lost 3 bases to trimming and J lost 8 bases, with 16 bases between them. Germline lookup yields CDR1 MDHEN and CDR2 SYDVKM. The CDR3 region is CASSLPSGAGGYTF. The DNA for the CDR3 is TGTGCCAGCAGTTTGCCCTCAGGGGCTGGCGGCTACACCTTC.

The chain joins TRBV6-2 or TRBV6-3 to TRBJ2-7; D gene ambiguous. V gave up 6 bases and J gave up 1 base, with 13 bases separating them. Germline V gene lookup returns CDR1 MNHEY and CDR2 SVGEGT. The CDR3 is 14 amino acids. The CDR3 DNA sequence: TGTGCCAGCAGCGGTTGGACGGAGTCCTACGAGCAGTACTTC. Its protein is CASSGWTESYEQYF.

This clonotype was detected many times. The chain combines TRBV28 with TRBJ1-6; tentatively, D is TRBD1 (5 bases). Looked up from germline, CDR1 is MDHEN and CDR2 is SYDVKM. The CDR3 has 16 residues. Between the trimmed V and J ends, which lost 8 bases and 6 bases, there was a span of 20 bases. The CDR3 region is CASGLAAGPVNSPLHF. CDR3 sequence (DNA): TGTGCCAGCGGCCTTGCCGCAGGGCCGGTTAATTCACCCCTCCACTTT. The whole variable domain, filled in from reference TRBV28 and TRBJ1-6, reads DVKVTQSSRYLVKRTGEKVFLECVQDMDHENMFWYRQDPGLGLRLIYFSYDVKMKEKGDIPEGYSVSREKKERFSLILESASTNQTSMYLCASGLAAGPVNSPLHFGNGTRLTVT.

This chain uses TRBV3-1 with TRBJ1-1; perhaps TRBD1 as D (5 bases). Trimming took off 4 bases at V and 12 bases at J, with 18 bases between the two ends. Germline CDR1 reads LGHDT; CDR2 reads YNNKEL (reference sequence). This CDR3 spans 13 amino acids. DNA of the CDR3: TGTGCCAGCAGCCGCCTCACTTCTCGGACATCTTTCTTT. Its translation: CASSRLTSRTSFF.

This clonotype was observed a handful of times. This chain links TRBV2 with TRBJ2-2; 9 bases fit TRBD2. Germline CDR1 and CDR2: SNHLY and FYNNEI. This CDR3 comprises 15 residues. The trim removed 4 bases at V and 3 bases at J, leaving 3 bases unmatched. The CDR3 DNA reads as TGTGCCAGCAGTGCTCTAGCGGGATACACCGGGGAGCTGTTTTTT. Translated, it gives CASSALAGYTGELFF.

The DNA for the CDR3 is TGTGCCAGCAGCTTGGTCCGGGGGGAACAAGAGACCCAGTACTTC. Encoded protein: CASSLVRGEQETQYF. This chain links TRBV5-6 with TRBJ2-5, with TRBD2 matching over 7 bases. This CDR3 spans 15 amino acids. Germline CDR1 SGHDT, CDR2 YYEEEE. With 0 bases clipped from V and 2 bases from J, the junction kept 4 bases outside the gene matches. The full variable domain, completed using reference TRBV5-6 and TRBJ2-5, is DAGVTQSPTHLIKTRGQQVTLRCSPKSGHDTVSWYQQALGQGPQFIFQYYEEEERQRGNFPDRFSGHQFPNYSSELNVNALLLGDSALYLCASSLVRGEQETQYFGPGTRLLVL.

The chain has TRBV29-1 and TRBJ2-1; 7 positions match TRBD2. CDR3 length: 10 residues. The trim removed 2 bases at V and 12 bases at J, leaving 1 base unmatched. Germline lookup yields CDR1 SQVTM and CDR2 ANQGSEA. CDR3: CSVESGGQFF. The CDR3 DNA follows: TGCAGCGTTGAATCGGGGGGGCAGTTCTTC.

This clonotype was found once. A much more abundant neighbour one base away suggests this may be a read error. The rearrangement joins TRBV6-2 or TRBV6-3 to TRBJ1-1, with D hard to call. The CDR3 has 14 residues. Germline assignment: CDR1 MNHEY and CDR2 SVGEGT. DNA of the CDR3: TGTGCCAGCAGTTATAACGGGGAGAGCACTAAAGCTTTCTTT. Residues: CASSYNGESTKAFF.

This chain connects TRBV30 to TRBJ1-6; maybe TRBD1 (5 bases). Germline V gives CDR1 GTSNPN, CDR2 SVGIG (reference sequence). CDR3 size: 17 residues. V shed 4 bases and J shed 5 bases, with 21 bases lying between them. The CDR3 sequence is CAWIRSTGAENNSPLHF. CDR3 nucleotide sequence: TGTGCCTGGATCCGATCGACCGGGGCAGAGAATAATTCACCCCTCCACTTT. Full variable domain (outside the CDR3, taken from reference TRBV30 and TRBJ1-6): SQTIHQWPATLVQPVGSPLSLECTVEGTSNPNLYWYRQAAGRGLQLLFYSVGIGQISSEVPQNLSASRPQDRQFILSSKKLLLSDSGFYLCAWIRSTGAENNSPLHFGNGTRLTVT.

This clonotype was counted many times. The rearrangement uses TRBV28 and TRBJ1-1; no reliable D call. The CDR3 is made up of 11 amino acids. Germline values: CDR1 MDHEN, CDR2 SYDVKM. Trimming took off 3 bases at V and 7 bases at J, with 6 bases between the two ends. In DNA, the CDR3 is TGTGCCAGCAGTTTGAGATATGAAGCTTTCTTT. Protein sequence: CASSLRYEAFF.